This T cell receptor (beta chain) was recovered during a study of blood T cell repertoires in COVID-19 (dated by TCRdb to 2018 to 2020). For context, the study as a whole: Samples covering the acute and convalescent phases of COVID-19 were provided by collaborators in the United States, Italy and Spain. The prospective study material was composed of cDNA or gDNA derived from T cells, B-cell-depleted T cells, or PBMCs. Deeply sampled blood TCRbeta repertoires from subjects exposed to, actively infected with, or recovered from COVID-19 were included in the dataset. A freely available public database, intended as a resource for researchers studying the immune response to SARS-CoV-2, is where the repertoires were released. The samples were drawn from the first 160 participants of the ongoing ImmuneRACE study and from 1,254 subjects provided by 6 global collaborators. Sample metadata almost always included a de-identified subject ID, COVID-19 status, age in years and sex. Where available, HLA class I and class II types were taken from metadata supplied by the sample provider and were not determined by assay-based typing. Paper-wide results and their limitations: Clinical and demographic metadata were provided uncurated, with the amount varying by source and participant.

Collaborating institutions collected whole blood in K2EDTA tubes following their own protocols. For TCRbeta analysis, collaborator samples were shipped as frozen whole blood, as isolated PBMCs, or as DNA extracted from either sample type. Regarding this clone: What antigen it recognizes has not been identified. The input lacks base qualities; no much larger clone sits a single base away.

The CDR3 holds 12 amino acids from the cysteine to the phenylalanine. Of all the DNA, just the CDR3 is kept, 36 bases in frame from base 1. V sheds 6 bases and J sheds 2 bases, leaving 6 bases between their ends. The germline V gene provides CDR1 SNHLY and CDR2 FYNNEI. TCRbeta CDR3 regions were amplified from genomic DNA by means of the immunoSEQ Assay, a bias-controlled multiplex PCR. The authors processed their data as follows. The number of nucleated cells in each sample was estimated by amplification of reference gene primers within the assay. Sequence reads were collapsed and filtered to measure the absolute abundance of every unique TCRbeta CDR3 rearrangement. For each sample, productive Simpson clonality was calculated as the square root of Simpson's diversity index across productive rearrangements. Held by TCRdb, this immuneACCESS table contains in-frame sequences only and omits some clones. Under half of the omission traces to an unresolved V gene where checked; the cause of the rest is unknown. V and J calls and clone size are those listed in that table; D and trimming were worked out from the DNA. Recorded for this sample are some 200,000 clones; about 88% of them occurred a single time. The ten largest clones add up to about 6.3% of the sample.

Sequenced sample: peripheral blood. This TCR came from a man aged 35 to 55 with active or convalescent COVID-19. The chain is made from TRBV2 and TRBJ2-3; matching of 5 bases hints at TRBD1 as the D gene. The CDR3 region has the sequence CASRGDTDTQYF. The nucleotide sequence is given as TGTGCCAGCAGAGGGGACACAGATACGCAGTATTTT.